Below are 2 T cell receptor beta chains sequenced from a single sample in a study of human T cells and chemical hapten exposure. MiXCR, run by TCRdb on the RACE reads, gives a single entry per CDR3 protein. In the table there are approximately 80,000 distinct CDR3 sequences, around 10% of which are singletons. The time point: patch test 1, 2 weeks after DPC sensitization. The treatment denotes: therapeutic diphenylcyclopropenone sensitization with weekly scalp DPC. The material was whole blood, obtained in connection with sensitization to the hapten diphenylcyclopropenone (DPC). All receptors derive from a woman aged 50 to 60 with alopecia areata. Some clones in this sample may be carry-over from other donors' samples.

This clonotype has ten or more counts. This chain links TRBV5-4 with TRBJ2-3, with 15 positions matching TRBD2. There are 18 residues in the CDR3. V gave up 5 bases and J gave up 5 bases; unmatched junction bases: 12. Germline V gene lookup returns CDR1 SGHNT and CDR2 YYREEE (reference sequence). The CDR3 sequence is CASRPGLAGGPRGDTQYF. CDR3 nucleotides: TGTGCCAGCAGACCCGGACTAGCGGGGGGGCCAAGGGGAGATACGCAGTATTTT.

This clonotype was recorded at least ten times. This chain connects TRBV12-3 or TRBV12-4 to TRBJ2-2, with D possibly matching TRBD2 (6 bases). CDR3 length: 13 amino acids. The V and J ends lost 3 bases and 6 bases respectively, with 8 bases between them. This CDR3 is CASSFGGAGELFF. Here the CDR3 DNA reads TGTGCCAGCAGTTTTGGAGGGGCCGGGGAGCTGTTTTTT.